Listed here are 10 T cell receptor beta chains from one sample, sequenced in a study of shared clonotypes between healthy human individuals. Clones were read by immunoSEQ multiplex PCR, and TCRdb kept only the in-frame ones, dropping some. The sample shows more than 2 million clones, nearly 97% of them seen only once. Sequencing input: naive CD4+ T cells sorted from blood. Subset defined: CD45RA+ positively selected. The source of these receptors is a man aged 18 to 30 in good health.

The chain carries TRBV19 and TRBJ2-7; the D call may be TRBD1 or TRBD2 (6 bases each). Germline V gives CDR1 LNHDA, CDR2 SQIVND (reference sequence). The CDR3 runs to 15 residues. The V end was cut by 6 bases, the J end by 3 bases, with 18 bases between. The CDR3 DNA is TGTGCCAGTAGCCCAACGACAGGAGGGGGCTACGAGCAGTACTTC. Translating it yields CASSPTTGGGYEQYF. Variable domain in full (rest from reference TRBV19 and TRBJ2-7): DGGITQSPKYLFRKEGQNVTLSCEQNLNHDAMYWYRQDPGQGLRLIYYSQIVNDFQKGDIAEGYSVSREKKESFPLTVTSAQKNPTAFYLCASSPTTGGGYEQYFGPGTRLTVT.

The rearrangement joins TRBV19 to TRBJ1-2; 7 bases align to TRBD1. The CDR3 runs 12 residues. Trimming cost V 9 bases and J 6 bases; bases outside gene matches: 7. The germline gives CDR1 LNHDA, CDR2 SQIVND (reference sequence). The CDR3 bases are TGTGCCAGACAGGGGTTCGGGCATGGCTACACCTTC. It codes for CARQGFGHGYTF.

CDR3 nucleotide sequence: TGTGCCAGCAGTGAACACAGGTCTGGAGAGACCCAGTACTTC. The encoded protein is CASSEHRSGETQYF. This chain joins TRBV25-1 and TRBJ2-5; a possible D gene is TRBD1 (5 bases). V lost 2 bases, J lost 4 bases, and 11 bases lay in between. CDR1 is MGHDK, CDR2 SYGVNS, per germline. The CDR3 runs 14 residues.

V usage is TRBV6-5 and J usage is TRBJ1-3; D is perhaps TRBD1 (6 bases). V dropped 2 bases and J dropped 4 bases, with 15 bases sitting between them. CDR1 MNHEY and CDR2 SVGAGI come from the germline V gene. The length of the CDR3 is 16 residues. DNA for the CDR3: TGTGCCAGCAGTTACCCGAACAGGGTCGCCGGAAACACCATATATTTT. It is translated as CASSYPNRVAGNTIYF.

The J gene is TRBJ2-7, the V gene TRBV27; 9 bases are a match to TRBD1. This CDR3 has 14 residues. Germline loops: CDR1 MNHEY, CDR2 SMNVEV (reference sequence). Trimming at V came to 3 bases and at J to 4 bases, leaving 4 bases not matched to a gene. This CDR3 reads CASSFVGQGYEQYF. CDR3 DNA sequence: TGTGCCAGCAGTTTCGTGGGACAGGGATACGAGCAGTACTTC.

This chain uses TRBV7-3 with TRBJ2-1; 12 nucleotides agree with TRBD2. The V and J ends lost 5 bases and 3 bases, in that order; junction bases with no gene match: 2. The CDR3 has 15 residues. Germline lookup yields CDR1 SGHTA and CDR2 FQGTGA. The CDR3 loop reads CASSRTSGDYNEQFF. For the CDR3, the DNA is TGTGCCAGCAGCCGGACTAGCGGGGACTACAATGAGCAGTTCTTC.

The chain carries TRBV7-3 and TRBJ2-5; 9 bases are shared with TRBD2. Looked up from germline, CDR1 is SGHTA and CDR2 is FQGTGA. The trim removed 4 bases at V and 5 bases at J, leaving 5 bases unmatched. The CDR3 length is 14 residues. CDR3 in amino acids: CASSSSGVGETQYF. The CDR3 coding sequence is TGTGCCAGCAGCTCTAGCGGGGTCGGGGAGACCCAGTACTTC.

The J gene is TRBJ2-1, the V gene TRBV4-1; D ambiguous. The CDR3 is 18 amino acids. Germline-derived CDR1 and CDR2 are MGHRA and YSYEKL. Trimming removed 0 bases from V and 0 bases from J, with 15 bases in between. CDR3 DNA sequence: TGCGCCAGCAGCCAAGATCTGGGCGCAAGGAGCTCCTACAATGAGCAGTTCTTC. The encoded protein is CASSQDLGARSSYNEQFF.

This chain joins TRBV2 and TRBJ2-2, with a possible D match to TRBD1 (6 bases). The germline V gene encodes CDR1 SNHLY and CDR2 FYNNEI. CDR3 length equals 15 residues. Trimming left V 6 bases short and J 1 base short, with 12 bases between. CDR3 DNA: TGTGCCAGCAGCAGTCAGGGGATGAACACCGGGGAGCTGTTTTTT. This sequence encodes CASSSQGMNTGELFF.

V gene TRBV5-1 combines with J gene TRBJ2-3; D remains unclear. Germline V gene lookup returns CDR1 SGHRS and CDR2 YFSETQ. Trimming shortened V by 5 bases and J by 0 bases, and 22 bases separated the two germline ends. This CDR3 comprises 18 residues. The CDR3 DNA sequence: TGCGCCAGCAGATTGTATCGGCAGCAGGAACTTAGCACAGATACGCAGTATTTT. Protein: CASRLYRQQELSTDTQYF. Together with reference TRBV5-1 and TRBJ2-3, the CDR3 gives the full variable domain: KAGVTQTPRYLIKTRGQQVTLSCSPISGHRSVSWYQQTPGQGLQFLFEYFSETQRNKGNFPGRFSGRQFSNSRSEMNVSTLELGDSALYLCASRLYRQQELSTDTQYFGPGTRLTVL.